This record looks at one T cell receptor beta chain sequence and its context. V lost 0 bases, J lost 4 bases, and 8 bases lay in between. Germline V CDR1 and CDR2: SGHAT, FQNNGV. The CDR3 spans 14 residues. The data were taken from a study of blood T cell repertoires in COVID-19. Study-level information: Acute and convalescent COVID-19 samples came from the United States, Italy and Spain. The cDNA or gDNA used as material had been derived from T cells, B-cell-depleted T cells, or PBMCs.

Per the original methods: Amplifying reference gene primers gave estimates of nucleated cell counts. Using immunoSEQ multiplex PCR, the repertoire was profiled, and TCRdb retains in-frame clones only, with some absent. The V and J calls and the clone size are those of that table, but D and trimming were determined from the DNA. The sample includes around 130,000 clones, approximately 88% seen only once; the top ten take approximately 10%. The sequence was collected from a man aged 55 to 70 with active or convalescent COVID-19. The sample comprised peripheral blood. The rearrangement joins TRBV11-2 to TRBJ2-3; the D is unclear. DNA of the CDR3: TGTGCCAGCAGCTTAGAGGCGGTATCAGATACGCAGTATTTT. Amino acid sequence: CASSLEAVSDTQYF.